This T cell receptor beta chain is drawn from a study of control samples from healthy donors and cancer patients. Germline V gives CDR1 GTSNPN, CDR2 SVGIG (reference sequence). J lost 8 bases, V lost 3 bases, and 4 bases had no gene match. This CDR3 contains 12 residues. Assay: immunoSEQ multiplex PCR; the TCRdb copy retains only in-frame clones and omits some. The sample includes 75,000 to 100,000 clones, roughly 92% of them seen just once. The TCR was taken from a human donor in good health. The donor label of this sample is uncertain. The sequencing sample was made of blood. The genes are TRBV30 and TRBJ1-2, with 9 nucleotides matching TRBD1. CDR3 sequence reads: CAWRPGQGGYTF. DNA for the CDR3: TGTGCCTGGAGACCGGGACAGGGAGGCTACACCTTC.